These T cell receptor beta chains were read from a single sample in a study of T cell repertoires in aging, cancer and after chemotherapy. Each CDR3 protein is one row after TCRdb ran MiXCR on the multiplex PCR reads. Of about 5,700 distinct CDR3 sequences listed, approximately 40% are singletons. Sequenced input: blood. All receptors come from a human donor in good health. Both conserved end residues are part of each CDR3. A D gene is named only where the DNA matches it firmly. Size is stated for part of the rows, as once, few or many counts, or as a class when the clone is expanded.

V gene: TRBV19; D gene: TRBD1; J gene: TRBJ1-2; clone size: NA; CDR3 DNA: TGTGCCAGTAGCCTCCAGGGGGATTTACGCGGCTACACCTTC; CDR3 protein: CASSLQGDLRGYTF
V gene: TRBV5-4; D gene: NA; J gene: TRBJ2-5; clone size: NA; CDR3 DNA: TGTGCCAGCAGCCCGGACATGGAAGAGACCCAGTACTTC; CDR3 protein: CASSPDMEETQYF
V gene: TRBV12-3/TRBV12-4; D gene: TRBD1; J gene: TRBJ2-5; clone size: few; CDR3 DNA: TGTGCCAGCAGTTTCGGGACAGGCATGCAAGAGACCCAGTACTTC; CDR3 protein: CASSFGTGMQETQYF
V gene: TRBV5-6; D gene: TRBD1; J gene: TRBJ1-2; clone size: NA; CDR3 DNA: TGTGCCAGCAGCTTGGGCCCCGGACAGGGGTATGGTGGCTACACCTTC; CDR3 protein: CASSLGPGQGYGGYTF
V gene: TRBV7-2; D gene: TRBD1; J gene: TRBJ2-7; clone size: few; CDR3 DNA: TGTGCCAGCAGCTTAGGCCCGGGACAGGGGGCTAGCTCCTACGAGCAGTACTTC; CDR3 protein: CASSLGPGQGASSYEQYF
V gene: TRBV5-5; D gene: TRBD1; J gene: TRBJ1-2; clone size: few; CDR3 DNA: TGTGCCAGCAGCCAACGACAGGGGACCCAGGCGGTCTATGGCTACACCTTC; CDR3 protein: CASSQRQGTQAVYGYTF
V gene: TRBV6-6; D gene: TRBD1; J gene: TRBJ1-4; clone size: NA; CDR3 DNA: TGTGCCAGCAGTTATAATCTACCGGGACAGGGAGTTTGGAGGGTCGGTGAAAAACTGTTTTTT; CDR3 protein: CASSYNLPGQGVWRVGEKLFF
V gene: TRBV12-3/TRBV12-4; D gene: NA; J gene: TRBJ1-1; clone size: few; CDR3 DNA: TGTGCCAGCAGTTCGACAGGCCCGAGGACTGAAGCTTTCTTT; CDR3 protein: CASSSTGPRTEAFF
V gene: TRBV4-2; D gene: TRBD2; J gene: TRBJ2-2; clone size: few; CDR3 DNA: TGTGCCTCGGGGGGGCTGGACACCGGGGAGCTGTTTTTT; CDR3 protein: CASGGLDTGELFF
V gene: TRBV6-2/TRBV6-3; D gene: NA; J gene: TRBJ1-1; clone size: NA; CDR3 DNA: TGTGCCAGCAGGGATGATGTGGGGGCCTATGAAGCTTTCTTT; CDR3 protein: CASRDDVGAYEAFF
V gene: TRBV30; D gene: NA; J gene: TRBJ1-5; clone size: NA; CDR3 DNA: TGTGCCTGGAGTGTACGTGGCAGGGATCAGCCCCAGCATTTT; CDR3 protein: CAWSVRGRDQPQHF
V gene: TRBV30; D gene: NA; J gene: TRBJ1-5; clone size: NA; CDR3 DNA: TGTGCCTGGAGTACACTGACAGGAAATCAGCCCCAGCATTTT; CDR3 protein: CAWSTLTGNQPQHF
V gene: TRBV11-1; D gene: NA; J gene: TRBJ2-3; clone size: medium-sized; CDR3 DNA: TGTGCCAGCAGCTTAGCGGGAGACCGCACAGATACGCAGTATTTT; CDR3 protein: CASSLAGDRTDTQYF
V gene: TRBV10-3; D gene: NA; J gene: TRBJ1-2; clone size: NA; CDR3 DNA: TGTGCCATCAGTGACCGAGATGGCTACACCTTC; CDR3 protein: CAISDRDGYTF
V gene: TRBV27; D gene: TRBD1; J gene: TRBJ2-7; clone size: NA; CDR3 DNA: TGTGCCAGCAGACCAGGGACAGGGGGCTACGAGCAGTACTTC; CDR3 protein: CASRPGTGGYEQYF
V gene: TRBV27; D gene: NA; J gene: TRBJ2-1; clone size: NA; CDR3 DNA: TGTGCCAGCAGTTTAAGGGACTACAATGAGCAGTTCTTC; CDR3 protein: CASSLRDYNEQFF
V gene: TRBV19; D gene: NA; J gene: TRBJ1-5; clone size: NA; CDR3 DNA: TGTGCCAGTAGTACCCTCCCCGGGCAGAGCAATCAGCCCCAGCATTTT; CDR3 protein: CASSTLPGQSNQPQHF
V gene: TRBV7-2; D gene: TRBD2; J gene: TRBJ2-5; clone size: NA; CDR3 DNA: TGTGCCAGCAGCCATTTAGCGGGGGGAGGAGAGACCCAGTACTTC; CDR3 protein: CASSHLAGGGETQYF
V gene: TRBV6-2/TRBV6-3; D gene: NA; J gene: TRBJ2-3; clone size: few; CDR3 DNA: TGTGCCAGCAGTTACAGCGAGACAGATACGCAGTATTTT; CDR3 protein: CASSYSETDTQYF
V gene: TRBV30; D gene: NA; J gene: TRBJ1-4; clone size: few; CDR3 DNA: TGTGCCTGGAGTCGGGGGATTGGTACTAATGAAAAACTGTTTTTT; CDR3 protein: CAWSRGIGTNEKLFF
V gene: TRBV6-1; D gene: NA; J gene: TRBJ1-2; clone size: few; CDR3 DNA: TGTGCCAGCAGTGTTGAGGCAGGGGCTAACTATGGCTACACCTTC; CDR3 protein: CASSVEAGANYGYTF
V gene: TRBV5-5; D gene: NA; J gene: TRBJ2-3; clone size: NA; CDR3 DNA: TGTGCCAGCAGCTTGGGTGGTGCTGCCTATGCCGATACGCAGTATTTT; CDR3 protein: CASSLGGAAYADTQYF
V gene: TRBV29-1; D gene: TRBD1; J gene: TRBJ1-2; clone size: NA; CDR3 DNA: TGCAGCGTTGAAGCCCCCACCCGGGACAGATTCTCCTTC; CDR3 protein: CSVEAPTRDRFSF
V gene: TRBV29-1; D gene: TRBD1; J gene: TRBJ2-6; clone size: medium-sized; CDR3 DNA: TGCAGCGTTGAGACAGGGGTCTCTGGGGCCAACGTCCTGACTTTC; CDR3 protein: CSVETGVSGANVLTF
V gene: TRBV6-1; D gene: NA; J gene: TRBJ1-5; clone size: NA; CDR3 DNA: TGTGCCAGCAGCCAAGACAGCCTAATCAGCTGGAAGCATTTT; CDR3 protein: CASSQDSLISWKHF
V gene: TRBV6-2/TRBV6-3; D gene: NA; J gene: TRBJ1-2; clone size: NA; CDR3 DNA: TGTGCCAGCAGTTACGAACAGGGTTATTATGGCTACACCTTC; CDR3 protein: CASSYEQGYYGYTF
V gene: TRBV6-2/TRBV6-3; D gene: NA; J gene: TRBJ2-5; clone size: once; CDR3 DNA: TGTGCCAGCAGAACCAAGTCGGCTCGGACACCGGCGGAGACCCAGTACTTC; CDR3 protein: CASRTKSARTPAETQYF